Listed below are T cell receptor beta chains from one sample, sequenced in a study of blood T cell repertoires in COVID-19. Using immunoSEQ multiplex PCR, the repertoire was profiled, and TCRdb retains in-frame clones only, with some absent. The repertoire holds 140,000 or so clones, with about four fifths as singletons. Source material: peripheral blood. These receptor sequences come from a man aged 25 to 40 with COVID-19, enrolled during active disease. Each CDR3 is given with its conserved first and last residue. Each record gives: J gene, V gene, D gene, clone size, CDR3 DNA, CDR3 protein. A D gene is named only where the DNA matches it firmly. Size tells how often a clone was seen (once, few, many) or the class of an expanded clone, and some rows leave it out.

TRBJ2-2,TRBV11-2,TRBD1,NA,TGTGCCAGCAGCGAAGACAGGGGGGCGATCGCCGGGGAGCTGTTTTTT,CASSEDRGAIAGELFF
TRBJ1-1,TRBV6-5,TRBD1,NA,TGTGCCAGCAGTTACAGGACAGGGGGCAACACTGAAGCTTTCTTT,CASSYRTGGNTEAFF
TRBJ2-4,TRBV5-4,NA,NA,TGTGCCAGCAGCTGGGGGACTTTAAAAAACATTCAGTACTTC,CASSWGTLKNIQYF
TRBJ1-1,TRBV19,NA,NA,TGTGCCAGTAGTAAGCCTTCCAACAGGGACACTGAAGCTTTCTTT,CASSKPSNRDTEAFF
TRBJ2-5,TRBV15,TRBD1,NA,TGTGCCACCAGCAGGGACGGACAGGGCGAGACCCAGTACTTC,CATSRDGQGETQYF
TRBJ1-1,TRBV10-1,NA,NA,TGCGCCAGCAGTGAGCAGGCAAACACTGAAGCTTTCTTT,CASSEQANTEAFF
TRBJ2-1,TRBV29-1,NA,few,TGCAGCGTTGTAAGAGGGCAAAATGAGCAGTTCTTC,CSVVRGQNEQFF
TRBJ2-4,TRBV19,NA,NA,TGTGCCAGTACCCTGGGGGGAGAATCTTCCAAAAACATTCAGTACTTC,CASTLGGESSKNIQYF
TRBJ2-3,TRBV18,NA,NA,TGTGCCAGCTCACAAGAAAAGGGGGCAGATACGCAGTATTTT,CASSQEKGADTQYF
TRBJ1-1,TRBV12-5,NA,NA,TGTGCTAGTGGTTTGGTAGAACGGACACCGAACACTGAAGCTTTCTTT,CASGLVERTPNTEAFF
TRBJ2-3,TRBV3-1/TRBV3-2,TRBD2,once,TGTGCCAGCAGCCGAGAGCGGGAAACAGATACGCAGTATTTT,CASSRERETDTQYF
TRBJ1-5,TRBV18,TRBD1,NA,TGTGCCAGCTCACGGGACAGGGAGGACTTTAGCAATCAGCCCCAGCATTTT,CASSRDREDFSNQPQHF
TRBJ1-2,TRBV4-1,NA,few,TGCGCCAGCAGCCAAGGGAGCCTTCCTAACTATGGCTACACCTTC,CASSQGSLPNYGYTF
TRBJ1-1,TRBV7-2,NA,hyperexpanded,TGTGCCAGCAGCTTCGAACTAGACGGGAGGGAAGCTTTCTTT,CASSFELDGREAFF
TRBJ2-1,TRBV28,NA,NA,TGTGCCAGCAGCCCTTTAAGCGGAGGAGAAGGGATAGGCAATGAGCAGTTCTTC,CASSPLSGGEGIGNEQFF
TRBJ2-6,TRBV3-1/TRBV3-2,TRBD1,NA,TGTGCCAGCAGCCTCGGACAGGGAATCTCTGGGGCCAACGTCCTGACTTTC,CASSLGQGISGANVLTF
TRBJ2-7,TRBV5-1,NA,NA,TGCGCCAGCAGCTTAGGTGGCCAGGGCCACGAGCAGTACTTC,CASSLGGQGHEQYF
TRBJ2-7,TRBV3-1/TRBV3-2,NA,few,TGTGCCAGCAGCCTCAATCTCGCGGCCAGCTCCTACGAGCAGTACTTC,CASSLNLAASSYEQYF
TRBJ2-7,TRBV5-1,NA,few,TGCGCCAGCAGCAGCGCGGACTACTACGAGCAGTACTTC,CASSSADYYEQYF
TRBJ2-1,TRBV3-1/TRBV3-2,NA,NA,TGTGCCAGCAGCCAATCCGTCTCCAATGAGCAGTTCTTC,CASSQSVSNEQFF
TRBJ2-1,TRBV5-4,TRBD2,once,TGTGCCATGACTAGCGCCAATGAGCAGTTCTTC,CAMTSANEQFF
TRBJ2-7,TRBV27,TRBD2,once,TGTGCCAGCAGTCCTAGGGGTCTAGCGGGTGTCCCCTACGAGCAGTACTTC,CASSPRGLAGVPYEQYF
TRBJ1-4,TRBV5-8,NA,NA,TGTGCCAGCAGCTTGGGCTACAGCCCATCAACTAATGAAAAACTGTTTTTT,CASSLGYSPSTNEKLFF
TRBJ2-1,TRBV7-2,NA,once,TGTGCCAGCAGACAAGACAGTCATGAGCAGTTCTTC,CASRQDSHEQFF
TRBJ1-1,TRBV19,NA,few,TGTGCCAGTATTTACAGGAACACTGAAGCTTTCTTT,CASIYRNTEAFF
TRBJ2-7,TRBV29-1,TRBD1,NA,TGCAGCGTTGAAGAGGCCGGGACAGGCGCCTCCTACGAGCAGTACTTC,CSVEEAGTGASYEQYF
TRBJ1-1,TRBV6-6,TRBD1,NA,TGTGCCAGCAGACTCGGACAGGCCGCGGGCACTGAAGCTTTCTTT,CASRLGQAAGTEAFF
TRBJ2-7,TRBV2,TRBD2,NA,TGTGCCAGCAGGGTGTCTAGCGGGAGGCCCTACGAGCAGTACTTC,CASRVSSGRPYEQYF
TRBJ2-4,TRBV5-3,TRBD1,NA,TGTGCCAGAAGGATGGGACAGGGGGGCAAAAACATTCAGTACTTC,CARRMGQGGKNIQYF
TRBJ1-5,TRBV20-1,NA,NA,TGCAGTGCTAGTGCCGGGGAGTCTAGCAATCAGCCCCAGCATTTT,CSASAGESSNQPQHF
TRBJ2-2,TRBV2,TRBD2,NA,TGTGCCAGCAGGGGGACTAGCGGGAGCCACGGGGAGCTGTTTTTT,CASRGTSGSHGELFF
TRBJ1-1,TRBV28,NA,NA,TGTGCCAGCAGCTCATTCAGGGAGAACACTGAAGCTTTCTTT,CASSSFRENTEAFF
TRBJ2-1,TRBV9,TRBD2,once,TGTGCCAGCAGCGAGGGATCGGGACTATACAATGAGCAGTTCTTC,CASSEGSGLYNEQFF
TRBJ1-1,TRBV3-1/TRBV3-2,TRBD1,few,TGTGCCAGCAGCCCGACGGAATTAGGGACAGCACCTATGAACACTGAAGCTTTCTTT,CASSPTELGTAPMNTEAFF
TRBJ2-1,TRBV28,TRBD1,NA,TGTGCCAGCAGTTTAGGGACAGGTGAGCAGTTCTTC,CASSLGTGEQFF
TRBJ2-7,TRBV5-4,TRBD1,NA,TGTGCCAGCAGCGAATTCACCGGGACAGGGTCCTACGAGCAGTACTTC,CASSEFTGTGSYEQYF
TRBJ2-1,TRBV7-9,TRBD2,NA,TGTGCCAGCAGCGGACCGACTAGCGGGATAGGCAATGAGCAGTTCTTC,CASSGPTSGIGNEQFF
TRBJ1-1,TRBV9,TRBD1,NA,TGTGCCAGCAGCCCACGACAGGGGTCGAACACTGAAGCTTTCTTT,CASSPRQGSNTEAFF
TRBJ1-5,TRBV19,NA,NA,TGTGCCAGTAAAATGGGATCGGGATCACCGCCCCAGCATTTT,CASKMGSGSPPQHF
TRBJ1-3,TRBV18,NA,once,TGTGCCAGCTCATCCAGGGTGGATTCTGGAAACACCATATATTTT,CASSSRVDSGNTIYF
TRBJ2-2,TRBV10-3,TRBD1,once,TGTGCCATCAGTGCATCGTGGGGACAGGGGGCATCTGTAAACACCGGGGAGCTGTTTTTT,CAISASWGQGASVNTGELFF
TRBJ2-7,TRBV28,TRBD2,few,TGTGCCAGCAGCCTTACAACTAGCGGGAGCCACGAGCAGTACTTC,CASSLTTSGSHEQYF
TRBJ2-7,TRBV5-1,NA,NA,TGCGCCAGCAGCTACGCCCCTGGGGCAGGGTCCTACGAGCAGTACTTC,CASSYAPGAGSYEQYF
TRBJ2-2,TRBV30,TRBD1,once,TGTGCCTGGAGTGGGGACAGTTCGAACACCGGGGAGCTGTTTTTT,CAWSGDSSNTGELFF
TRBJ2-1,TRBV5-8,TRBD2,NA,TGTGCCAGCAGCTTGGTTAGCGGGAGGGCCGGGGGTGAGCAGTTCTTC,CASSLVSGRAGGEQFF
TRBJ2-5,TRBV19,NA,NA,TGTGCCAGTAGTAAGCCGGGCCAAGAGACCCAGTACTTC,CASSKPGQETQYF